One sample yielded the 27 T cell receptor beta chains listed below, sequenced in a study of blood T cell repertoires in COVID-19. Here immunoSEQ multiplex PCR was the method, and the copy in TCRdb shows in-frame clones only, minus some. The sample carries 250,000 to 400,000 clones, about 91% recorded once. Sequencing was performed on peripheral blood. The receptors derive from a woman aged 30 to 39 with COVID-19, enrolled during active disease.

The chain combines TRBV29-1 with TRBJ1-5, with 8 positions matching TRBD1. Germline CDR1 is SQVTM and CDR2 is ANQGSEA. The CDR3 spans 13 residues. V trimming: 6 bases; J trimming: 7 bases; junction bases outside the gene matches: 8. The CDR3 region is CSVQDRVGQPQHF. The DNA for the CDR3 is TGCAGCGTCCAGGACAGGGTCGGACAGCCCCAGCATTTT.

V and J are TRBV27 and TRBJ2-5; D might be TRBD2 (5 bases). The V end lost 9 bases, the J end lost 4 bases, and 15 bases lay between the germline ends. CDR1 is MNHEY and CDR2 is SMNVEV in the germline V gene (reference sequence). The CDR3 spans 13 residues. The chain's CDR3 is CASASGIGETQYF. The CDR3 coding sequence is TGTGCCAGTGCCTCGGGGATCGGAGAGACCCAGTACTTC.

The V and J genes are TRBV20-1 and TRBJ2-7; possible D gene TRBD2, 7 bases. CDR3 length: 15 residues. The germline V gene has CDR1 DFQATT and CDR2 SNEGSKA (reference sequence). Trimming removed 3 bases at V and 7 bases at J, with 22 bases between. The CDR3 DNA reads TGCAGTGCTAGTGACGCGGCCGGGGGGCTGGGAGAGCAGTACGTC. Its protein product is CSASDAAGGLGEQYV.

This clone was picked up a small number of times. This chain uses TRBV28 with TRBJ2-1; 8 bases are shared with TRBD1. Germline V gene lookup returns CDR1 MDHEN and CDR2 SYDVKM. J gave up 2 bases and V 11 bases, and 8 bases lay outside the gene matches. This CDR3 region has 14 residues. This CDR3 reads CAGQGAHPYNEQFF. The DNA of the CDR3 is TGTGCCGGGCAGGGGGCGCACCCCTACAATGAGCAGTTCTTC.

DNA of the CDR3: TGTGCCAGCAGCAACTCAGGCGCGAATAGATACTTC. It codes for CASSNSGANRYF. The V and J genes are TRBV21-1 and TRBJ2-7; the listed D gene, TRBD1, was not tested against the DNA. TRBV21-1 is an annotated pseudogene. CDR3 length equals 12 residues.

V usage is TRBV5-1 and J usage is TRBJ2-7, with a possible D match to TRBD2 (5 bases). The CDR3 runs to 15 residues. Trimming cost V 0 bases and J 4 bases, with 14 bases left between them. Germline values: CDR1 SGHRS, CDR2 YFSETQ. As DNA, the CDR3 is TGCGCCAGCAGCTTGGCCGTAGGCCCGGGGTACGAGCAGTACTTC. The encoded protein is CASSLAVGPGYEQYF.

V gene TRBV5-1 combines with J gene TRBJ1-1; the match to TRBD1 covers 7 bases. The V gene's germline CDR1 is SGHRS and CDR2 YFSETQ. The length of the CDR3 is 15 residues. V lost 4 bases, J lost 2 bases, and 8 bases stayed unmatched. CDR3 DNA sequence: TGCGCCAGCAGCCGACAGGGTTCCACTAACACTGAAGCTTTCTTT. Translation: CASSRQGSTNTEAFF.

The chain has TRBV15 and TRBJ1-2; a possible D gene is TRBD1 (5 bases). The CDR3 contains 17 residues. Trimming pared 3 bases from V and 4 bases from J, leaving 21 bases between. The germline gives CDR1 LNHNV, CDR2 YYDKDF (reference sequence). CDR3 residues: CATSSAGSGGSIYGYTF. The CDR3 nucleotides read TGTGCCACCAGCAGTGCCGGGTCGGGGGGGTCAATCTATGGCTACACCTTC.

J is TRBJ1-4 and V is TRBV9; tentatively, D is TRBD1 (6 bases). Germline CDR1 and CDR2: SGDLS and YYNGEE. The CDR3 contains 15 residues. V was clipped by 6 bases and J by 7 bases, with 19 bases between them. CDR3 DNA sequence: TGTGCCAGCAATAACTTTGGGGGGGCGCTTGAAAAACTGTTTTTT. It encodes CASNNFGGALEKLFF.

Remarks on this clone: Other nucleotide sequences in the sample specify the same CDR3. This chain uses TRBV5-1 with TRBJ2-5; the D gene is possibly TRBD2 (6 bases). The CDR3 is made up of 16 amino acids. Deletions cut 0 bases from V and 5 bases from J, with 17 bases between. Germline CDR1 reads SGHRS; CDR2 reads YFSETQ. The CDR3 is CASSLVGTGGQETQYF. CDR3 DNA: TGCGCCAGCAGCTTGGTCGGGACTGGAGGCCAGGAGACCCAGTACTTC.

V is TRBV6-5 and J is TRBJ2-3; tentatively, D is TRBD1 (5 bases). Between the trimmed V and J ends, which lost 5 bases and 0 bases, there was a span of 9 bases. The CDR3 is 14 amino acids. CDR1 is MNHEY and CDR2 is SVGAGI in the germline V gene. The CDR3: CASSRGTSTDTQYF. The CDR3 DNA follows: TGTGCCAGCAGTAGGGGCACTAGCACAGATACGCAGTATTTT.

The chain has TRBV19 and TRBJ1-2, with 8 bases matching TRBD1. CDR3 length equals 13 residues. Germline CDR1 is LNHDA and CDR2 is SQIVND (reference sequence). V dropped 4 bases and J dropped 7; count of bases not matched to a gene: 5. The chain's CDR3 is CASSNRGRFGYTF. The CDR3 DNA sequence: TGTGCCAGTAGTAACAGGGGGAGGTTTGGCTACACCTTC.

Only one count was recorded for this clone. The chain's CDR3 is CASSLGLAGGNHRDEQYF. The CDR3 coding sequence is TGTGCCAGCAGCCTAGGACTAGCGGGGGGTAACCATAGAGACGAGCAGTACTTC. The V gene is TRBV9, the J gene TRBJ2-7; 14 nucleotides align to TRBD2. After removal of 4 bases from V and 5 bases from J, the junction contained 14 bases not matched to a gene. The CDR3 has 18 residues. Germline CDR1 reads SGDLS; CDR2 reads YYNGEE. Supplemented by reference TRBV9 and TRBJ2-7, the full variable domain reads DSGVTQTPKHLITATGQRVTLRCSPRSGDLSVYWYQQSLDQGLQFLIQYYNGEERAKGNILERFSAQQFPDLHSELNLSSLELGDSALYFCASSLGLAGGNHRDEQYFGPGTRLTVT.

The chain recombines TRBV5-5 with TRBJ2-2; 12 bases match TRBD1. The CDR3 contains 16 residues. The ends lost 7 bases at V and 4 bases at J; junction bases unmatched: 8. Germline CDR1 is SGHKS and CDR2 is YYEKEE (reference sequence). CDR3 coding DNA: TGTGCCAGCCATTTTCGGGACAGGGGGCCCACCGGGGAGCTGTTTTTT. Protein: CASHFRDRGPTGELFF.

The chain is built from TRBV4-1 and TRBJ2-3, with a tentative D call TRBD2 (7 bases). V was cut by 0 bases and J by 5 bases, with 15 bases left in between. The CDR3 sequence is 16 residues long. Germline V gene lookup returns CDR1 MGHRA and CDR2 YSYEKL. In DNA form, the CDR3 reads TGCGCCAGCAGCCAAGAAACGGGGGGCCCGGGAGATACGCAGTATTTT. It specifies CASSQETGGPGDTQYF.

This chain links TRBV19 with TRBJ2-1; D unclear. V lost 5 bases, J lost 7 bases, and 15 bases lay in between. In germline, CDR1 is LNHDA, CDR2 SQIVND (reference sequence). The CDR3 spans 14 residues. This CDR3 reads CASSSRVSQNEQFF. The DNA of the CDR3 is TGTGCCAGTAGTTCCCGGGTCAGTCAAAATGAGCAGTTCTTC.

The chain's CDR3 is CATSIAVRGSYEQYF. The CDR3 DNA follows: TGTGCCACCAGCATCGCCGTTAGGGGCTCCTACGAGCAGTACTTC. The gene calls are TRBV15 and TRBJ2-7, with a tentative D call TRBD1 (5 bases). V was cut by 4 bases and J by 0 bases, with 13 bases left in between. This CDR3 spans 15 amino acids. Germline-derived CDR1 and CDR2 are LNHNV and YYDKDF (reference sequence).

The chain has TRBV6-5 and TRBJ2-7; possibly TRBD1 for D (6 bases). This CDR3 contains 15 residues. Germline V CDR1 and CDR2: MNHEY, SVGAGI. The V and J ends lost 7 bases and 2 bases respectively, with 18 bases between them. The CDR3 loop is CASTSGVTGPYEQYV. The CDR3 nucleotides are TGTGCCAGCACCTCAGGGGTCACGGGACCCTACGAGCAGTACGTC.

The chain combines TRBV19 with TRBJ1-2; TRBD1 matches at 8 bases. In germline, CDR1 is LNHDA, CDR2 SQIVND (reference sequence). V shed 7 bases and J 4 bases; nucleotides not matched to a gene: 8. The CDR3 extends over 14 amino acids. The CDR3: CASNGPGGIYGYTF. CDR3 in DNA: TGTGCCAGTAACGGCCCAGGGGGCATCTATGGCTACACCTTC.

This clone was recorded only once. The same CDR3 is also encoded by other DNA sequences in this sample. V is TRBV9 and J is TRBJ1-3; D not certain. Germline CDR1 SGDLS, CDR2 YYNGEE. V dropped 1 base and J dropped 0 bases, with 11 bases sitting between them. The CDR3 extends over 16 amino acids. Written as DNA, the CDR3 is TGTGCCAGCAGCGTATCGGGTGATCTCTCTGGAAACACCATATATTTT. Protein product: CASSVSGDLSGNTIYF.

The chain links TRBV3-1 (or the pseudogene TRBV3-2) to TRBJ1-3; D not resolved. The V end was cut by 1 base, the J end by 9 bases, with 4 bases between. This CDR3 comprises 11 residues. The germline V gene has CDR1 LGHDT and CDR2 YNNKEL (reference sequence). DNA for the CDR3: TGTGCCAGCAGCCAAGTCCGCACCATATATTTT. It yields the protein CASSQVRTIYF.

This clone was found a few times. The identical CDR3 is also encoded by other nucleotide sequences in the sample. The chain carries TRBV28 and TRBJ1-5, with 11 bases lining up with TRBD1. The germline CDR1 and CDR2 sequences are MDHEN and SYDVKM. V lost 7 bases and J lost 9; bases outside the gene matches: 20. CDR3 size: 18 residues. CDR3 protein: CASTTAGNTGTGGRPQHF. The CDR3 region has the DNA TGTGCCAGCACCACAGCGGGCAACACCGGGACAGGGGGTCGGCCCCAGCATTTT.

The rearrangement joins TRBV19 to TRBJ2-1; a possible D gene is TRBD2 (7 bases). Trimming removed 6 bases from V and 5 bases from J, with 17 bases in between. The CDR3 runs to 15 residues. Germline V CDR1 and CDR2: LNHDA, SQIVND (reference sequence). CDR3 amino acids: CASRELGGGNNEQFF. The CDR3 nucleotides read TGTGCCAGTAGAGAACTTGGCGGGGGCAACAATGAGCAGTTCTTC. The full variable domain, with the rest looked up from reference TRBV19 and TRBJ2-1, is DGGITQSPKYLFRKEGQNVTLSCEQNLNHDAMYWYRQDPGQGLRLIYYSQIVNDFQKGDIAEGYSVSREKKESFPLTVTSAQKNPTAFYLCASRELGGGNNEQFFGPGTRLTVL.

This clone came up once. This chain links TRBV3-1 (or the pseudogene TRBV3-2) with TRBJ1-2, with 11 bases lining up with TRBD1. CDR3 length: 18 residues. Germline values: CDR1 LGHDT, CDR2 YNNKEL (reference sequence). V shed 0 bases, J shed 4 bases, and the junction held 10 bases outside the gene matches. The CDR3 region has the DNA TGTGCCAGCAGCCAAGATACCGGACAGGGGGCCTCGGGCTATGGCTACACCTTC. This codes for CASSQDTGQGASGYGYTF.

The J gene is TRBJ1-2, the V gene TRBV2, with TRBD1 matching over 8 bases. V was clipped by 7 bases and J by 4 bases; unmatched bases: 14. Germline V gene data show CDR1 as SNHLY and CDR2 as FYNNEI. This CDR3 is 16 amino acids long. CDR3 sequence reads: CASNGQGARTAYGYTF. The CDR3 region has the DNA TGTGCCAGCAACGGGCAGGGGGCTAGGACAGCCTATGGCTACACCTTC.

The chain carries TRBV10-3 and TRBJ1-2; the D gene is possibly TRBD1 (6 bases). This CDR3 is 14 amino acids long. Germline-derived CDR1 and CDR2 are ENHRY and SYGVKD. The germline V and J ends were trimmed by 3 bases and 5 bases, with 13 bases remaining between them. The CDR3 loop reads CAISDSLQGYGYTF. The CDR3 DNA follows: TGTGCCATCAGTGATTCGCTACAGGGTTATGGCTACACCTTC.

The chain employs TRBV15 and TRBJ2-1; TRBD2 might be the D (6 bases). The V and J ends lost 5 bases and 4 bases respectively, with 18 bases between them. In germline, CDR1 is LNHNV, CDR2 YYDKDF (reference sequence). There are 16 residues in the CDR3. As DNA, the CDR3 is TGTGCCACCAGCGATAATACTAGCCCTGGGTACAATGAGCAGTTCTTC. The encoded protein is CATSDNTSPGYNEQFF.